The 11 T cell receptor beta chains in this list originate from one sample, sequenced in a study of OX40 agonist ivuxolimab in advanced cancers. Profiled with immunoSEQ multiplex PCR; TCRdb holds only in-frame clones, not every one. The repertoire holds approximately 47,000 clones, with 88% as singletons. This sample comprised CD4+ or CD8+ T cells sorted from blood, obtained in a trial of the OX40 agonist ivuxolimab. These receptors all come from an adult with an advanced solid tumor such as melanoma, head and neck, liver or kidney cancer.

The J gene is TRBJ1-1, the V gene TRBV7-2, with D possibly being TRBD1 (6 bases). The CDR3 contains 15 residues. In germline, CDR1 is SGHTA, CDR2 FQGNSA. Trimming pared 5 bases from V and 0 bases from J, leaving 13 bases between. The CDR3 protein is CASSLSGGMNTEAFF. The CDR3, as DNA: TGTGCCAGCAGCCTAAGCGGGGGCATGAACACTGAAGCTTTCTTT. Full variable domain (missing parts from reference TRBV7-2 and TRBJ1-1): GAGVSQSPSNKVTEKGKDVELRCDPISGHTALYWYRQSLGQGLEFLIYFQGNSAPDKSGLPSDRFSAERTGGSVSTLTIQRTQQEDSAVYLCASSLSGGMNTEAFFGQGTRLTVV.

The rearrangement joins TRBV2 to TRBJ1-1; D gene unclear. The CDR3 consists of 13 residues. Germline CDR1 reads SNHLY; CDR2 reads FYNNEI. Between the trimmed V and J ends, which lost 5 bases and 0 bases, there was a span of 7 bases. CDR3 sequence reads: CASSSDMNTEAFF. CDR3 bases: TGTGCCAGCAGTTCCGACATGAACACTGAAGCTTTCTTT.

V is TRBV7-2 and J is TRBJ1-4; D unresolved. Germline V gene lookup returns CDR1 SGHTA and CDR2 FQGNSA. With 0 bases removed from V and 8 bases from J, the gap between germline ends came to 7 bases. This CDR3 is built from 13 residues. The CDR3: CASSLAWQEKLFF. CDR3 nucleotide sequence: TGTGCCAGCAGCTTAGCATGGCAGGAAAAACTGTTTTTT.

The genes are TRBV20-1 and TRBJ2-1, with 9 bases matching TRBD2. J lost 11 bases, V lost 6 bases, and 5 bases had no gene match. The germline V gene has CDR1 DFQATT and CDR2 SNEGSKA (reference sequence). The CDR3 is 11 amino acids. CDR3 loop: CSARTSVQQFF. The CDR3 DNA follows: TGCAGTGCCAGGACTAGCGTACAGCAGTTCTTC.

V gene TRBV18 combines with J gene TRBJ2-7, with 10 nucleotides matching TRBD2. From germline, CDR1 is KGHSH and CDR2 LQKENI. CDR3 length: 16 amino acids. Trimming cost V 1 base and J 2 bases; bases outside gene matches: 5. Here the CDR3 reads CASSPQSSGSPYEQYF. CDR3 DNA: TGTGCCAGCTCACCACAGTCTAGCGGGAGCCCCTACGAGCAGTACTTC.

The chain recombines TRBV28 with TRBJ1-2; D remains unclear. The germline V gene encodes CDR1 MDHEN and CDR2 SYDVKM. The CDR3 contains 12 residues. V lost 10 bases and J lost 2, with 11 bases in between. CDR3 loop: CATAGENYGYTF. CDR3 coding DNA: TGTGCCACCGCTGGGGAAAACTATGGCTACACCTTC.

CDR3 coding DNA: TGTGCCAGCAGTGTACGGGGGGAGCTAGCCAAAAACATTCAGTACTTC. Protein product: CASSVRGELAKNIQYF. V usage is TRBV2 and J usage is TRBJ2-4, with 7 bases aligning to TRBD2. CDR1 and CDR2 (germline): SNHLY, FYNNEI. The V and J ends lost 4 bases and 0 bases, in that order; junction bases with no gene match: 6. This CDR3 is built from 16 residues.

This clone came up once. The V gene is TRBV27, the J gene TRBJ2-7; 7 nucleotides match TRBD1. CDR3 size: 13 residues. CDR1 is MNHEY, CDR2 SMNVEV, per germline (reference sequence). The ends lost 3 bases at V and 7 bases at J; junction bases unmatched: 6. CDR3 residues: CASSFIQGQEQYF. For the CDR3, the DNA is TGTGCCAGCAGTTTCATACAGGGGCAGGAGCAGTACTTC.

The chain is built from TRBV4-2 and TRBJ2-2; no clear D gene. Per germline, CDR1 LGHNA and CDR2 YNFKEQ. The CDR3 contains 14 residues. The ends were cut back, 1 base at V and 9 bases at J, with 12 bases in the middle. The CDR3 bases are TGTGCCAGCAGCCAAGTTACTGAAGTGAGGGAGCTGTTTTTT. It specifies CASSQVTEVRELFF.

The sample holds one count of this clone. This sequence joins TRBV2 and TRBJ1-1; D is unresolved. Germline assignment: CDR1 SNHLY and CDR2 FYNNEI. The CDR3 length is 13 residues. V was trimmed by 4 bases and J by 0 bases, leaving 6 bases between them. The CDR3 sequence is CASSGYLNTEAFF. CDR3 bases: TGTGCCAGCAGTGGGTACTTGAACACTGAAGCTTTCTTT.

The chain employs TRBV14 and TRBJ2-7; D is uncertain. CDR1 is SGHDN and CDR2 is FVKESK in the germline V gene. The CDR3 runs to 16 residues. Trimming left V 4 bases short and J 4 bases short, with 20 bases between. The CDR3 nucleotides are TGTGCCAGCAGCCCCCTTAGTGTCGAAAGTATGTACGAGCAGTACTTC. Translated: CASSPLSVESMYEQYF.